The sequence of this T cell receptor beta chain was determined in a study of blood T cell repertoires in COVID-19. Study information: PBMCs, B-cell-depleted T cells, or T cells were the source of the cDNA or gDNA that made up the material.

This CDR3 has 17 residues. Germline V CDR1 and CDR2: KGHSH, LQKENI. J was trimmed by 8 bases and V by 4 bases; bases with no gene match: 14. A Seattle source enrolled patients during active infection and followed them longitudinally. TCRdb keeps only in-frame clones here, not all; method: immunoSEQ multiplex PCR. The table includes some 200,000 clones, 85% detected once. The sequenced sample was peripheral blood. The rearrangement uses TRBV18 and TRBJ2-1; 10 bases are shared with TRBD1. This TCR was sampled from a woman aged 70-85 years with COVID-19, enrolled during active disease. The CDR3 DNA sequence: TGTGCCAGCTCACGAGAGACAGGGGGCAACTCTGGCGATGAGCAGTTCTTC. Protein product: CASSRETGGNSGDEQFF.